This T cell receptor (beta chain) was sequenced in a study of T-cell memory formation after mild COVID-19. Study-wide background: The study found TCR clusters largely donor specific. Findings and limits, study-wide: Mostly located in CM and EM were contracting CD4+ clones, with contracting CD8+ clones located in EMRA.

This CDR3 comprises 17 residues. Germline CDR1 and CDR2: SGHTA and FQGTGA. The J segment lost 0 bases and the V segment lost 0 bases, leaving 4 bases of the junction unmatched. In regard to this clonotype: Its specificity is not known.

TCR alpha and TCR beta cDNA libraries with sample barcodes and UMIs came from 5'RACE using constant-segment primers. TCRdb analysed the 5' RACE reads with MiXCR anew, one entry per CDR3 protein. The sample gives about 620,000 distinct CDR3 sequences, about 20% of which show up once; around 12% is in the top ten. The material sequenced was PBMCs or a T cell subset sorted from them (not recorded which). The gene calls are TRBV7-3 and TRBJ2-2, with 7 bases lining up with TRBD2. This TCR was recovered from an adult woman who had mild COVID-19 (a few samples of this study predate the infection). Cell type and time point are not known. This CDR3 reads CASSLTASGANTGELFF. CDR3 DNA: TGTGCCAGCAGCTTAACTGCAAGCGGGGCGAACACCGGGGAGCTGTTTTTT.